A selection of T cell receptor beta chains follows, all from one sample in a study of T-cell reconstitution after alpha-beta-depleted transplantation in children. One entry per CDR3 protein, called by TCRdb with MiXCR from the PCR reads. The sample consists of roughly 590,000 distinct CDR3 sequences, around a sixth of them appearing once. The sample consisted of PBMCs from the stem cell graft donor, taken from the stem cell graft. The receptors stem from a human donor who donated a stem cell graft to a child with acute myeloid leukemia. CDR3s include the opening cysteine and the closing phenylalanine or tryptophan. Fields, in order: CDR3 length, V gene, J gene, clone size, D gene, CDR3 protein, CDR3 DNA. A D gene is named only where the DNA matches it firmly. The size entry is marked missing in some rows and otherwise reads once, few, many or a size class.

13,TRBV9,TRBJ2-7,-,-,CASSVANSYEQYF,TGTGCCAGCAGCGTAGCGAACTCCTACGAGCAGTACTTC
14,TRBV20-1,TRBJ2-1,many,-,CSALMTATYNEQFF,TGCAGTGCACTTATGACTGCAACCTACAATGAGCAGTTCTTC
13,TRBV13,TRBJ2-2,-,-,CASSLRTAGELFF,TGTGCCAGCAGCTTAAGGACGGCCGGGGAGCTGTTTTTT
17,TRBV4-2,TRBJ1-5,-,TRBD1,CASSQRGQERGNQPQHF,TGTGCCAGCAGCCAAAGGGGACAGGAGAGGGGCAATCAGCCCCAGCATTTT
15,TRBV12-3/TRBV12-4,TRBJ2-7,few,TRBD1,CASSPPDRGEHEQYF,TGTGCCAGCAGCCCCCCGGACAGGGGCGAGCACGAGCAGTACTTC
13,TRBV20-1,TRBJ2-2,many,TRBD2,CSARGEGTGELFF,TGCAGTGCTAGAGGGGAGGGGACCGGGGAGCTGTTTTTT
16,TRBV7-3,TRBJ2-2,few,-,CASSLSSTGNTGELFF,TGTGCCAGCAGCTTATCCTCGACAGGGAACACCGGGGAGCTGTTTTTT
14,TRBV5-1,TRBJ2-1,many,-,CASSRDSPGDEQFF,TGCGCCAGCAGCCGGGACTCACCTGGGGATGAGCAGTTCTTC
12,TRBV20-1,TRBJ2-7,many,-,CSARDQGSEQYF,TGCAGTGCTAGAGATCAAGGGTCCGAGCAGTACTTC
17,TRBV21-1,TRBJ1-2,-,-,CASSNEIGGWRVNGYTF,TGTGCCAGCAGCAATGAGATAGGAGGGTGGAGGGTCAATGGCTACACCTTC
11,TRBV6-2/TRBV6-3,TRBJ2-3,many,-,CASIGTDTQYF,TGTGCCAGCATCGGCACAGATACGCAGTATTTT
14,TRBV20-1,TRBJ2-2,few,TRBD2,CSAPGLAVRGELFF,TGCAGTGCTCCGGGACTAGCGGTCCGGGGGGAGCTGTTTTTT
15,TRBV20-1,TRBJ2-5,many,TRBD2,CSATSGGKYQETQYF,TGCAGTGCTACTAGCGGGGGCAAGTACCAAGAGACCCAGTACTTC
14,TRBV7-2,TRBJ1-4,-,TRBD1,CASRGGTENEKLFF,TGTGCCAGCAGAGGCGGGACAGAAAATGAAAAACTGTTTTTT
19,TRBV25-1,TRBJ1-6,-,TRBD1,CASSAGQGETGTGNSPLHF,TGTGCCAGCAGTGCAGGACAGGGGGAGACGGGCACGGGTAATTCACCCCTCCACTTT
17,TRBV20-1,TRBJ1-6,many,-,CSATNTGYSSYNSPLHF,TGCAGTGCTACTAATACAGGGTATAGCTCCTATAATTCACCCCTCCACTTT
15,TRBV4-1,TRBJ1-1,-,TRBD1,CASSQHTGVSTEAFF,TGCGCCAGCAGCCAACATACAGGGGTGTCAACTGAAGCTTTCTTT
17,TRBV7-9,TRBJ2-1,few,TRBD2,CASSSFGLAGVRNEQFF,TGTGCCAGCAGTTCCTTTGGGCTAGCGGGGGTTAGAAATGAGCAGTTCTTC
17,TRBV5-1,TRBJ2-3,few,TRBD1,CASSLAGQGTIGDTQYF,TGCGCCAGCAGCTTGGCGGGACAGGGCACCATCGGAGATACGCAGTATTTT
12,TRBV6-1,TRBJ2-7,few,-,CASRARPYEQYF,TGTGCCAGCCGGGCGAGACCCTACGAGCAGTACTTC
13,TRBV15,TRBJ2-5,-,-,CATRPQGEETQYF,TGTGCCACCAGGCCACAGGGAGAAGAGACCCAGTACTTC
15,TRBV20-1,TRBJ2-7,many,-,CSAVEGGIRVYEQYF,TGCAGTGCCGTCGAAGGGGGGATAAGGGTCTACGAGCAGTACTTC
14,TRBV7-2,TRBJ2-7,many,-,CASSLVPGSYEQYF,TGTGCCAGCAGCTTAGTGCCGGGGTCCTACGAGCAGTACTTC
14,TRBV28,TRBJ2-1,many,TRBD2,CASRRAGPYNEQFF,TGTGCCAGCAGGCGAGCGGGGCCTTACAATGAGCAGTTCTTC
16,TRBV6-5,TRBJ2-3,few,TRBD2,CASSYPAGDLTDTQYF,TGTGCCAGCAGTTATCCCGCGGGGGACCTCACAGATACGCAGTATTTT
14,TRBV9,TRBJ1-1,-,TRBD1,CTSSGGQGNTEAFF,TGTACCAGCAGCGGGGGACAGGGCAACACTGAAGCTTTCTTT
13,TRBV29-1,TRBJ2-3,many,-,CSVEYRGTDTQYF,TGCAGCGTTGAGTACAGAGGCACAGATACGCAGTATTTT
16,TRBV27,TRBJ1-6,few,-,CASSLYYRAWGSPLHF,TGTGCCAGCAGTTTATATTACAGGGCCTGGGGTTCACCCCTCCACTTT
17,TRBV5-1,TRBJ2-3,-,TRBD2,CASSLYSLAGITDTQYF,TGCGCCAGCAGCTTGTATAGCCTAGCGGGGATCACAGATACGCAGTATTTT
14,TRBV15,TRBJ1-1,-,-,CATSRTDNPFGAFF,TGTGCCACCAGCAGAACTGACAACCCCTTTGGAGCTTTCTTT
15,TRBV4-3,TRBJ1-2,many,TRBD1,CASSVQGVSTYGYTF,TGCGCCAGCAGCGTCCAGGGGGTCTCCACCTATGGCTACACCTTC
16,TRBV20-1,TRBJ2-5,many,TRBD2,CSARDERTSWSETQYF,TGCAGTGCTAGAGATGAGAGGACTAGTTGGTCGGAGACCCAGTACTTC
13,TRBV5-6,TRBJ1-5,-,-,CASSFWSNQPQHF,TGTGCCAGCAGCTTCTGGAGTAATCAGCCCCAGCATTTT
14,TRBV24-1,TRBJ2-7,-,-,CATSDLWGSYEQYF,TGTGCCACCAGTGATCTGTGGGGCTCCTACGAGCAGTACTTC
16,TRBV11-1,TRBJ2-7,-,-,CASSSAPGVVSYEQYF,TGTGCCAGCAGCTCCGCTCCGGGTGTAGTTTCCTACGAGCAGTACTTC
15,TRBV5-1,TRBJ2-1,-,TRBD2,CASSLGLANYNEQFF,TGCGCCAGCAGCTTGGGACTAGCGAACTACAATGAGCAGTTCTTC
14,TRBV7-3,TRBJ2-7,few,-,CASSLTAGTYEQYF,TGTGCCAGCAGCTTAACAGCAGGAACCTACGAGCAGTACTTC
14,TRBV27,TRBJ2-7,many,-,CASSSPGRYYEQYF,TGTGCCAGCAGTTCCCCAGGTAGATACTACGAGCAGTACTTC
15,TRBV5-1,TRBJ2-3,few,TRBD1,CASSPETGTTDTQYF,TGCGCCAGCAGCCCGGAGACAGGGACGACAGATACGCAGTATTTT
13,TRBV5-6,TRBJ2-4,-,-,CASSLDTENIQYF,TGTGCCAGCAGCTTGGATACAGAAAACATTCAGTACTTC
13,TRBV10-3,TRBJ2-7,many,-,CAITWALNYEQYF,TGTGCCATCACTTGGGCCCTTAACTACGAGCAGTACTTC
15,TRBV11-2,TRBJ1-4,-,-,CASSLNGTPNEKLFF,TGTGCCAGCAGCTTAAATGGGACGCCAAATGAAAAACTGTTTTTT
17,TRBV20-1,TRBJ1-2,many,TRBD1,CSAGGMDRLGVNYGYTF,TGCAGTGCTGGAGGGATGGACAGGTTGGGGGTAAACTATGGCTACACCTTC
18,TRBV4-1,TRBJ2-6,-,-,CASSQGIEPSSGANVLTF,TGCGCCAGCAGCCAAGGGATAGAACCCTCCTCTGGGGCCAACGTCCTGACTTTC
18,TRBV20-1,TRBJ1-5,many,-,CSARGDLTGIYSNQPQHF,TGCAGTGCTAGAGGGGATCTTACAGGGATTTATAGCAATCAGCCCCAGCATTTT
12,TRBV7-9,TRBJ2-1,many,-,CASSPGASEQFF,TGTGCCAGCAGCCCCGGCGCCAGTGAGCAGTTCTTC
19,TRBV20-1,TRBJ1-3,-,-,CSAQAATSRTAVSGNTIYF,TGCAGTGCCCAGGCCGCGACCTCAAGGACCGCCGTCTCCGGAAACACCATATATTTT
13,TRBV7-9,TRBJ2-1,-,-,CASSLTGEAGQFF,TGTGCCAGCAGCCTAACAGGGGAGGCCGGGCAGTTCTTC
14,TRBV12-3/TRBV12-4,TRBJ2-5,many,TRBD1,CASRQTGLKETQYF,TGTGCCAGCAGACAGACAGGGCTTAAAGAGACCCAGTACTTC
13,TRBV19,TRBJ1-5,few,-,CASSIMRGQPQHF,TGTGCCAGTAGTATCATGCGGGGACAGCCCCAGCATTTT
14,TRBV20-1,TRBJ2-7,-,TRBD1,CSAAAGQGSYEQYF,TGCAGTGCCGCCGCGGGACAGGGTTCGTACGAGCAGTACTTC
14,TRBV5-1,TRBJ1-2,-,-,CASSFGGSSYGYTF,TGCGCCAGCAGCTTTGGGGGAAGTAGCTATGGCTACACCTTC
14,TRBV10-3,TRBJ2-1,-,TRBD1,CAISFGTARDEQFF,TGTGCCATCAGTTTCGGGACAGCTAGGGATGAGCAGTTCTTC
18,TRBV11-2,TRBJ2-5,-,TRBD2,CASSLRTSGGVSQETQYF,TGTGCCAGCAGCTTAAGGACTAGCGGGGGAGTCTCTCAAGAGACCCAGTACTTC
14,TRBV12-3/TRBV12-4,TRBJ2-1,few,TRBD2,CASSGTSPGREQFF,TGTGCCAGCAGCGGGACTAGCCCGGGTAGGGAGCAGTTCTTC
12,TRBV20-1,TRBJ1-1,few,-,CSARDRPEIAFF,TGCAGTGCTAGAGATAGGCCGGAGATCGCTTTCTTT
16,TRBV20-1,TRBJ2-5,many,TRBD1,CSARDSTGGLRETQYF,TGCAGTGCTAGAGATAGCACAGGGGGCTTGAGGGAGACCCAGTACTTC